The 24 T cell receptor beta chains below were found in one sample sequenced in a study of early T cells in non-severe SARS-CoV-2 infection. TCRdb analysed the 5' RACE reads with MiXCR anew, one entry per CDR3 protein. This table holds about 97,000 distinct CDR3 sequences, approximately 10% found once. The input for sequencing was whole blood, taken at baseline. These receptors were taken from an adult who was a healthcare worker with PCR-confirmed SARS-CoV-2 infection or an uninfected control (not recorded which).

This clonotype showed up many times. The rearrangement joins TRBV4-3 to TRBJ1-2, with unresolved D. Trimming shortened V by 1 base and J by 4 bases, and 10 bases separated the two germline ends. This CDR3 contains 14 residues. Germline CDR1 LGHNA, CDR2 YSLEER. The CDR3 here is CASSQVRQVYGYTF. The CDR3 nucleotides read TGCGCCAGCAGCCAAGTGCGACAAGTCTATGGCTACACCTTC.

At least ten counts were recorded for this clonotype. The chain carries TRBV10-3 and TRBJ2-3; 7 nucleotides agree with TRBD2. CDR3 length: 13 amino acids. V lost 10 bases to trimming and J lost 2 bases; unmatched junction nucleotides: 6. Germline-derived CDR1 and CDR2 are ENHRY and SYGVKD. The CDR3 region has the DNA TGTGCCACCAGCGGGACCCCCACAGATACGCAGTATTTT. Translated, it gives CATSGTPTDTQYF.

The chain employs TRBV30 and TRBJ1-6; the D gene is possibly TRBD1 (5 bases). Germline V lookup: CDR1 GTSNPN, CDR2 SVGIG (reference sequence). Trimming removed 5 bases at V and 8 bases at J, with 13 bases between. This CDR3 region has 13 residues. CDR3 region: CAWATGLHSPLHF. The CDR3 DNA sequence: TGTGCCTGGGCGACGGGACTGCATTCACCCCTCCACTTT.

V and J are TRBV28 and TRBJ2-7; 9 nucleotides line up with TRBD1. Germline V CDR1 and CDR2: MDHEN, SYDVKM. J lost 3 bases, V lost 6 bases, and 6 bases had no gene match. CDR3 length: 14 amino acids. The CDR3 DNA sequence: TGTGCCAGCAGCCCGACGGGACAGGGCTACGAGCAGTACTTC. Translating it yields CASSPTGQGYEQYF. The variable domain in full, completed from reference TRBV28 and TRBJ2-7, reads DVKVTQSSRYLVKRTGEKVFLECVQDMDHENMFWYRQDPGLGLRLIYFSYDVKMKEKGDIPEGYSVSREKKERFSLILESASTNQTSMYLCASSPTGQGYEQYFGPGTRLTVT.

This clonotype was seen a handful of times. The rearrangement uses TRBV3-1 and TRBJ2-7; tentatively, D is TRBD1 or TRBD2 (5 bases each). The CDR3 covers 14 residues. CDR1 is LGHDT, CDR2 YNNKEL, per germline (reference sequence). V was trimmed by 4 bases and J by 8 bases, leaving 18 bases between them. CDR3 nucleotide sequence: TGTGCCAGCAGCCTCGGGACCGCCAAGTCCCAGCAGTACTTC. Translating gives CASSLGTAKSQQYF.

The table lists this clonotype with a few counts. The chain couples TRBV12-3 or TRBV12-4 to TRBJ2-7, with 8 bases matching TRBD2. The V gene end was trimmed by 5 bases and the J gene end by 0 bases; junction bases not matched to a gene: 6. The CDR3 consists of 15 residues. CDR3 DNA: TGTGCCAGCAGTCCACACGGGACTAGCTCCTACGAGCAGTACTTC. The encoded protein is CASSPHGTSSYEQYF.

This clonotype has a handful of counts. V is TRBV5-5 and J is TRBJ2-1, with 7 bases lining up with TRBD2. CDR3 length: 15 amino acids. Germline CDR1 is SGHKS and CDR2 is YYEKEE (reference sequence). Losses at the gene ends were 4 bases for V and 7 bases for J; bases not matched to a gene: 11. The CDR3 DNA follows: TGTGCCAGCAGCCCAACGGGGCTAGCGGAGAATGAGCAGTTCTTC. It encodes CASSPTGLAENEQFF.

In its sample, this clonotype was seen a few times. This sequence joins TRBV5-1 and TRBJ2-2, with D possibly matching TRBD1 (5 bases). V lost 4 bases, J lost 0 bases, and 10 bases lay in between. Germline loops: CDR1 SGHRS, CDR2 YFSETQ. CDR3 size: 15 residues. CDR3 DNA sequence: TGCGCCAGCAGCATAGGACATTCGAACACCGGGGAGCTGTTTTTT. It is translated as CASSIGHSNTGELFF.

In this sample, this clonotype turned up a few times. The chain recombines TRBV7-2 with TRBJ2-1; D uncertain. In germline, CDR1 is SGHTA, CDR2 FQGNSA. This CDR3 has 12 amino acids. Trimming removed 5 bases at V and 3 bases at J, with 5 bases between. This chain's CDR3 is CASSRDYNEQFF. The CDR3 bases are TGTGCCAGCAGCAGGGACTACAATGAGCAGTTCTTC.

In this sample, this clonotype turned up many times. The chain carries TRBV7-3 and TRBJ2-2, with a weak D call TRBD2 (6 bases). The V gene's germline CDR1 is SGHTA and CDR2 FQGTGA. V was shortened by 5 bases and J by 1 base, with 11 bases between the two germline ends. The CDR3 runs 15 residues. CDR3 nucleotide sequence: TGTGCCAGCAGCCCGGGACTTCAGAACACCGGGGAGCTGTTTTTT. Translating it yields CASSPGLQNTGELFF.

This clonotype was seen a few times. The V call is TRBV12-3 or TRBV12-4, the J call TRBJ2-2; D unresolved. The CDR3 covers 13 residues. V was cut by 8 bases and J by 2 bases, with 9 bases left in between. The CDR3 protein is CASLRRNTGELFF. As DNA, the CDR3 is TGTGCCAGCTTAAGGCGTAACACCGGGGAGCTGTTTTTT.

This rearrangement joins TRBV10-3 to TRBJ2-2, with 8 nucleotides matching TRBD1. This CDR3 is 15 amino acids long. V shed 6 bases and J 8 bases; nucleotides not matched to a gene: 11. Germline values: CDR1 ENHRY, CDR2 SYGVKD. For the CDR3, the DNA is TGTGCCATCAGCCAACCGACAGGGGCAGGTGGGGAGCTGTTTTTT. Protein sequence: CAISQPTGAGGELFF.

V usage is TRBV29-1 and J usage is TRBJ2-5, with D unclear. The CDR3 is 12 amino acids. Germline CDR1 reads SQVTM; CDR2 reads ANQGSEA. V gave up 3 bases and J gave up 3 bases, with 8 bases separating them. The CDR3 region is CSVDSSKETQYF. The CDR3 bases are TGCAGCGTTGATTCGTCGAAAGAGACCCAGTACTTC.

This clonotype was detected ten times or more. V gene TRBV9 combines with J gene TRBJ2-7; TRBD1 aligns across 8 bases. The length of the CDR3 is 15 residues. With V trimmed by 4 bases and J by 3 bases, 9 bases remained unmatched. Germline V gene sequence: CDR1 SGDLS, CDR2 YYNGEE. CDR3 protein: CASSLGQGVYYEQYF. For the CDR3, the DNA is TGTGCCAGCAGCCTCGGACAGGGCGTCTACTACGAGCAGTACTTC.

In this sample, this clonotype turned up a few times. V usage is TRBV7-8 and J usage is TRBJ2-3; D may match TRBD1 or TRBD2 (5 bases each). The ends were cut back, 3 bases at V and 3 bases at J, with 16 bases in the middle. The CDR3 length is 16 residues. Germline CDR1 is SGHVS and CDR2 is FQNEAQ. The CDR3 DNA reads TGTGCCAGCAGCTTGAGACTCTGGGGGAGAACAGATACGCAGTATTTT. Its translation: CASSLRLWGRTDTQYF.

This clonotype was found a few times. The chain couples TRBV20-1 to TRBJ1-1; D is ambiguous. This CDR3 spans 11 amino acids. Germline CDR1 DFQATT, CDR2 SNEGSKA (reference sequence). With 7 bases removed from V and 4 bases from J, the gap between germline ends came to 10 bases. The CDR3 bases are TGCAGTGGCACACACGGCACTGAAGCTTTCTTT. It encodes CSGTHGTEAFF.

With regard to this clonotype: Sequence at one end of the junction differs from germline and may be a read error. The chain has TRBV19 and TRBJ1-3; D ambiguous. Looked up from germline, CDR1 is LNHDA and CDR2 is SQIVND (reference sequence). This CDR3 has 13 amino acids. For the CDR3, the DNA is TGTGCCAGTAGTACAACCTCCCGGGCTGCGACAAATTTT. It translates to CASSTTSRAATNF. Full variable domain (outside the CDR3, taken from reference TRBV19 and TRBJ1-3): DGGITQSPKYLFRKEGQNVTLSCEQNLNHDAMYWYRQDPGQGLRLIYYSQIVNDFQKGDIAEGYSVSREKKESFPLTVTSAQKNPTAFYLCASSTTSRAATNFGEGSWLTVV.

This clonotype was counted many times. The V gene is TRBV11-3, the J gene TRBJ2-5; TRBD2 matches 13 bases. Germline assignment: CDR1 SGHNT and CDR2 YENEEA. The ends lost 5 bases at V and 5 bases at J; junction bases unmatched: 5. This CDR3 has 15 residues. DNA of the CDR3: TGTGCCAGCAGCATCGGACTAGCGGGAGACGAGACCCAGTACTTC. Translating gives CASSIGLAGDETQYF.

The gene calls are TRBV6-6 and TRBJ2-1; 9 bases match TRBD1. The trim removed 6 bases at V and 9 bases at J, leaving 6 bases unmatched. This CDR3 is built from 13 residues. Germline lookup yields CDR1 MNHNY and CDR2 SVGAGI (reference sequence). The DNA of the CDR3 is TGTGCCAGCAGCTCCGGACAGGGGCTTGAGCAGTTCTTC. This translates into CASSSGQGLEQFF.

The chain joins TRBV29-1 to TRBJ2-2, with a weak D call TRBD2 (6 bases). Trimming stripped 7 bases from V and 6 bases from J, with 15 bases between. Germline V gene lookup returns CDR1 SQVTM and CDR2 ANQGSEA. This CDR3 is 13 amino acids long. CDR3 sequence reads: CSAMWGVAGELFF. The CDR3 DNA is TGCAGCGCCATGTGGGGGGTAGCCGGGGAGCTGTTTTTT.

The sample holds a few counts of this clonotype. The rearrangement uses TRBV7-9 and TRBJ2-5; 7 nucleotides align to TRBD2. Germline loops: CDR1 SEHNR, CDR2 FQNEAQ (reference sequence). The CDR3 is 15 amino acids. V was clipped by 8 bases and J by 1 base; unmatched bases: 10. The CDR3 sequence: CASGRGGSLQETQYF. In DNA form, the CDR3 reads TGTGCCAGCGGAAGAGGCGGGAGCCTCCAAGAGACCCAGTACTTC.

The table lists this clonotype with many counts. The CDR3 coding sequence is TGTGCCAGCAGTTACTCTCTGAGGGCGTCCTATAATTCACCCCTCCACTTT. This codes for CASSYSLRASYNSPLHF. The genes are TRBV6-5 and TRBJ1-6; D is uncertain. Trimming removed 0 bases from V and 1 base from J, with 10 bases in between. This CDR3 is built from 17 residues. Germline CDR1 is MNHEY and CDR2 is SVGAGI.

This clonotype was found a few times. At one of its ends the junction is not consistent with the germline gene, which may arise from a read error. This chain links TRBV20-1 with TRBJ2-7; 9 bases are shared with TRBD1. Germline CDR1 reads DFQATT; CDR2 reads SNEGSKA (reference sequence). The length of the CDR3 is 15 residues. CDR3 sequence (DNA): TGCAGTGCGAGAGATTCGGACAGGGGATCCTACGAGCAGTACTTC. The encoded protein is CSARDSDRGSYEQYF.

The chain uses TRBV6-6 and TRBJ1-5; D not resolved. Germline V gives CDR1 MNHNY, CDR2 SVGAGI (reference sequence). The CDR3 extends over 14 amino acids. V was clipped by 2 bases and J by 0 bases, with 5 bases between them. CDR3 region: CASSYPYSNQPQHF. The CDR3 DNA reads as TGTGCCAGCAGTTACCCATATAGCAATCAGCCCCAGCATTTT.